This entry lists 15 T cell receptor beta chains sequenced from one sample in a study of human T cells and chemical hapten exposure. Time point denoted: patch test 1, 2 weeks after DPC sensitization. Treatment given: therapeutic diphenylcyclopropenone sensitization with weekly scalp DPC. TCRdb used MiXCR to reprocess the RACE reads, holding one entry per CDR3 protein. This sample has tens of thousands of distinct CDR3 sequences; around 11% occur once, and the top ten carry about 4.2%. The sample here was whole blood, taken in connection with sensitization to the hapten diphenylcyclopropenone (DPC). All receptors come from a woman in her forties or fifties with alopecia areata. Some clones in this sample may be carry-over from other donors' samples.

This clonotype showed up many times. The CDR3 is CASSPGNSYNEQFF. The CDR3 nucleotides are TGCGCCAGCAGCCCTGGAAACTCCTACAATGAGCAGTTCTTC. J is TRBJ2-1 and V is TRBV5-1; D is ambiguous. Germline CDR1 SGHRS, CDR2 YFSETQ. CDR3 size: 14 residues. V was clipped by 4 bases and J by 0 bases, with 8 bases between them.

This clonotype was found a few times. This chain links TRBV7-2 with TRBJ2-5, with 7 bases fitting TRBD2. Unmatched junction bases numbered 6, after V lost 5 bases and J lost 0 bases. The germline gives CDR1 SGHTA, CDR2 FQGNSA. The CDR3 is 15 amino acids. The CDR3 DNA follows: TGTGCCAGCAGCCCGTCGCGGGGGAACCAAGAGACCCAGTACTTC. Translating gives CASSPSRGNQETQYF.

The CDR3 region has the DNA TGTGCCAGCACCATGAAGACCGGGACAGGGGGCCACGAGCAGTACTTC. It specifies CASTMKTGTGGHEQYF. V usage is TRBV6-5 and J usage is TRBJ2-7; the match to TRBD1 covers 12 bases. The CDR3 is 16 amino acids. With 7 bases clipped from V and 5 bases from J, the junction kept 12 bases outside the gene matches. Germline-derived CDR1 and CDR2 are MNHEY and SVGAGI.

This clonotype was found many times. The chain joins TRBV7-8 to TRBJ2-5; 9 bases agree with TRBD1. CDR1 SGHVS and CDR2 FQNEAQ come from the germline V gene. This CDR3 is 15 amino acids long. V shed 5 bases and J 9 bases; nucleotides not matched to a gene: 13. CDR3 loop: CASSGRDRVGGAQYF. The CDR3 coding sequence is TGTGCCAGCAGCGGCCGGGACAGGGTCGGAGGGGCCCAGTACTTC.

This clonotype was found many times. The chain employs TRBV7-6 and TRBJ1-6; no clear D gene. In germline, CDR1 is SGHVS, CDR2 FNYEAQ. Trimming pared 3 bases from V and 8 bases from J, leaving 5 bases between. CDR3 length equals 12 residues. In nucleotides, the CDR3 is TGTGCCAGCAGCTTGCCCTATTCACCCCTCCACTTT. Amino acid sequence: CASSLPYSPLHF.

The gene calls are TRBV9 and TRBJ2-7; D not certain. Germline-derived CDR1 and CDR2 are SGDLS and YYNGEE. Between the trimmed V and J ends, which lost 4 bases and 4 bases, there was a span of 12 bases. The CDR3 sequence is 13 residues long. In DNA form, the CDR3 reads TGTGCCAGCAGCCCCCACGGCGCGTACGAGCAGTACTTC. This translates into CASSPHGAYEQYF.

Ten or more counts support this clonotype. The chain recombines TRBV11-2 with TRBJ2-3; D is undetermined. V was cut by 1 base and J by 6 bases, with 5 bases left in between. Germline loops: CDR1 SGHAT, CDR2 FQNNGV. The CDR3 has 12 residues. The CDR3 spells CASSLGRDTQYF. CDR3 bases: TGTGCCAGCAGCTTAGGAAGGGATACGCAGTATTTT.

This clonotype has a count of ten or more. J is TRBJ2-5 and V is TRBV15, with D hard to call. Germline assignment: CDR1 LNHNV and CDR2 YYDKDF (reference sequence). Trimming took 1 base from V and 0 from J, leaving 9 bases between them. The CDR3 totals 15 residues. CDR3: CATSRGDTDQETQYF. CDR3 in DNA: TGTGCCACCAGCAGAGGCGACACCGACCAAGAGACCCAGTACTTC.

This clonotype appeared many times. The chain carries TRBV7-8 and TRBJ2-2; D could derive from TRBD1 or TRBD2 (5 bases each). V lost 5 bases, J lost 4 bases, and 14 bases lay in between. Germline CDR1 is SGHVS and CDR2 is FQNEAQ. The CDR3 has 15 amino acids. DNA of the CDR3: TGTGCCAGCAGCGCCCGGGACCTGAGCACCGGGGAGCTGTTTTTT. It codes for CASSARDLSTGELFF.

This clonotype was picked up a small number of times. This chain joins TRBV20-1 and TRBJ1-2, with D maybe TRBD1 (5 bases). The V and J ends lost 7 bases and 8 bases respectively, with 14 bases between them. The germline V gene encodes CDR1 DFQATT and CDR2 SNEGSKA (reference sequence). This CDR3 is 11 amino acids long. CDR3 sequence reads: CSVREGIGYTF. In DNA, the CDR3 is TGCAGTGTCAGGGAGGGCATAGGCTACACCTTC.

This clonotype was detected many times. This chain uses TRBV28 with TRBJ1-5, with 12 bases aligning to TRBD1. CDR1 is MDHEN and CDR2 is SYDVKM in the germline V gene. The CDR3 is 14 residues long. Losses at the gene ends were 7 bases for V and 6 bases for J; bases not matched to a gene: 4. In DNA form, the CDR3 reads TGTGCCAGCACCCGGGGACAGGGGGCTCAGCCCCAGCATTTT. Its translation is CASTRGQGAQPQHF. The full variable domain, rest sourced from reference TRBV28 and TRBJ1-5, is DVKVTQSSRYLVKRTGEKVFLECVQDMDHENMFWYRQDPGLGLRLIYFSYDVKMKEKGDIPEGYSVSREKKERFSLILESASTNQTSMYLCASTRGQGAQPQHFGDGTRLSIL.

The chain recombines TRBV12-3 or TRBV12-4 with TRBJ1-5; D might be TRBD1 (6 bases). The V end was cut by 6 bases, the J end by 2 bases, with 14 bases between. The CDR3 has 15 amino acids. CDR3 sequence reads: CASRQGKLGNQPQHF. The CDR3 DNA sequence: TGTGCCAGCAGGCAGGGGAAGTTAGGCAATCAGCCCCAGCATTTT.

J is TRBJ1-1 and V is TRBV15, with TRBD1 identical over 9 bases. The V gene's germline CDR1 is LNHNV and CDR2 YYDKDF (reference sequence). V lost 3 bases and J lost 4; bases outside the gene matches: 0. The CDR3 extends over 13 amino acids. In DNA form, the CDR3 reads TGTGCCACCAGCAGGACAGGGGGCACTGAAGCTTTCTTT. This encodes CATSRTGGTEAFF.

By sample share, this clonotype is medium-sized. The rearrangement joins TRBV29-1 to TRBJ1-1, with a possible D match to TRBD1 (6 bases). The germline V gene encodes CDR1 SQVTM and CDR2 ANQGSEA. Trimming stripped 3 bases from V and 10 bases from J, with 18 bases between. This CDR3 is 13 amino acids long. The DNA for the CDR3 is TGCAGCGTTGACAAGGCGGGACATCTAGGAGCTTTCTTT. Translated, it gives CSVDKAGHLGAFF.

Notes on this clonotype: The junction departs from the called germline gene at one end, perhaps through a read error. The genes are TRBV7-7 and TRBJ1-1; D is unclear. CDR1 and CDR2 (germline): SSHAT, FNYEAQ (reference sequence). This CDR3 has 13 residues. The CDR3 DNA reads TGTGCTAGCAGCTTAGTTACGAACACTGAAGCTTTCTTT. This codes for CASSLVTNTEAFF.